What follows is one TCR beta chain and its context. The antigen remains undetermined. The ends were cut back, 8 bases at V and 8 bases at J, with 19 bases in the middle. This CDR3 region has 15 residues. CDR1 is LNHDA and CDR2 is SQIVND in the germline V gene (reference sequence). The data belong to a study of T cells in localized non-small cell lung cancer. Whole-study findings and limits: Higher blood T cell density went with longer overall survival. Clonality peaked in uninvolved adjacent lung rather than tumor. It remains possible that heterogeneity exists, since only one tumor region was sequenced. The appearance of a median about 60 of the top 100 tumor clones was seen in adjacent lung.

The table came from immunoSEQ multiplex PCR; TCRdb's copy has only in-frame clones and leaves some out. This sample has tens of thousands of clones; roughly nine tenths occur once, and the top ten carry roughly 1.2%. The receptor was derived from a woman between 35 and 70 years old with stage I lung adenocarcinoma. The sample here was peripheral blood, taken before any cancer treatment. This chain connects TRBV19 to TRBJ1-6; D might be TRBD1 (5 bases). CDR3 in DNA: TGTGCCAGTCGGGCGGCAGGGCGGGTGGATTCACCCCTCCACTTT. Amino acids: CASRAAGRVDSPLHF.